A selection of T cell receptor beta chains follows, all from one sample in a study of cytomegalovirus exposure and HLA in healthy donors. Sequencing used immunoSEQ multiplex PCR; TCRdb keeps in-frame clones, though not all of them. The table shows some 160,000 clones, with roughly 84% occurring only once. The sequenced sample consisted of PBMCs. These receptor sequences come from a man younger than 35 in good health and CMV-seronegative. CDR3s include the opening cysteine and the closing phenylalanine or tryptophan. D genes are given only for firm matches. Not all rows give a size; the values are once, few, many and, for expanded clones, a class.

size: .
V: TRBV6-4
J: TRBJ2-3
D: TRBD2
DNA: TGTGCCAGCAGTGACTCCGTGGGGTCCAGCGGGGGGTCAGATACGCAGTATTTT
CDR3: CASSDSVGSSGGSDTQYF

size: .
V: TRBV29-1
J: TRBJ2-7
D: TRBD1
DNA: TGCAGCGTTGGGACAGGGGGATCCTACGAGCAGTACTTC
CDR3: CSVGTGGSYEQYF

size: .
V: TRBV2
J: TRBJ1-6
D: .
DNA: TGTGCCAGCAGTCCGGACAGATATAATTCACCCCTCCACTTT
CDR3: CASSPDRYNSPLHF

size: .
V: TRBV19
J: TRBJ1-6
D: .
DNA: TGCGCCAGTACCATGGGCAGGGTCGTGAATTCACCCCTCCACTTT
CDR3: CASTMGRVVNSPLHF

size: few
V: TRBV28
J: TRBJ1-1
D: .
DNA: TGTGCCACCAGGATTCGACCTTACAGAAACACTGAAGCTTTCTTT
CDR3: CATRIRPYRNTEAFF

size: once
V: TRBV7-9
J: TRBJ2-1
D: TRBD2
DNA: TGTGCCAGCAGCCTTGGGACTAGCGGCCAGGCGCCCTACAATGGGCAGTTCTTC
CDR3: CASSLGTSGQAPYNGQFF

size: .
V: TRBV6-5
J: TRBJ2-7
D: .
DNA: TGTGCCAGCAGAGGGGTCGGTGAATACGAGCAGTACTTC
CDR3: CASRGVGEYEQYF

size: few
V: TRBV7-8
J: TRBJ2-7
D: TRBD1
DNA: TGTGCCAGCAGCTCGACAGGGGGGCCTCACGAGCAGTACTTC
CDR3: CASSSTGGPHEQYF

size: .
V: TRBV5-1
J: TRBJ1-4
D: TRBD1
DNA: TGCGCCAGCAGCGGGGGTACAGGGGTGGGAGAAAAACTGTTTTTT
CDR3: CASSGGTGVGEKLFF

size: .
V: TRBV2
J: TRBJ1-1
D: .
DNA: TGTGCCAGCAGTGCAGGGTGGACTGAAGCTTTCTTT
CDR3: CASSAGWTEAFF

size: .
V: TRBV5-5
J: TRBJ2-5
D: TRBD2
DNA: TGTGCCAGCAGCTTGGCCAACCTAGCGGGTCTAGAAAGCAAAGAGACCCAGTACTTC
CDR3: CASSLANLAGLESKETQYF

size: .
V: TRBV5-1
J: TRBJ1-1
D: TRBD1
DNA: TGCGCCAGCACCCGGACAGGGGACACTGAAGCTTTCTTT
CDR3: CASTRTGDTEAFF

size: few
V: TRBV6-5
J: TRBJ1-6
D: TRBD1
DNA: TGTGCCAGCAGTTACGGGGACAGGGAAAATTCACCCCTCCACTTT
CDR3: CASSYGDRENSPLHF

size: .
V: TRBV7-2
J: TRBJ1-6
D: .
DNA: TGTGCCAGCAGCTTAGTGGCCGATTCACCCCTCCACTTT
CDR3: CASSLVADSPLHF

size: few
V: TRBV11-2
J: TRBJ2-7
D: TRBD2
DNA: TGTGCCAGCACACGGGGGGTAGTTTCGGGCGAGCAGTACTTC
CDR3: CASTRGVVSGEQYF

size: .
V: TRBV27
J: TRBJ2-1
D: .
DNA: TGTGCCAGCAGTTTAGGGACTTCTTACAATGAGCAGTTCTTC
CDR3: CASSLGTSYNEQFF

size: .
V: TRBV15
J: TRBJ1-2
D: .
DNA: TGTGCCACCAGCAGCGGGATCTCGACCTATGGCTACACCTTC
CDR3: CATSSGISTYGYTF

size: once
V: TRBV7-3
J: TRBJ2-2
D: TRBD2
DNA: TGTGCCAGCAGCTCCGGACTAGCGGGGACCGGGGAGCTGTTTTTT
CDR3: CASSSGLAGTGELFF

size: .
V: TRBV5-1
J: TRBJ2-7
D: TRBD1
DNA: TGCGCCAGCAGCGCGGGACAGGGGGACGAGCAGTACTTC
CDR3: CASSAGQGDEQYF

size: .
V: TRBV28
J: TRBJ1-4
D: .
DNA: TGTGCCAGCAGTCTGGTTAGCGGGGCGAGTGAAAAACTGTTTTTT
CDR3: CASSLVSGASEKLFF

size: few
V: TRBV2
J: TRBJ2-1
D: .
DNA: TGTGCCAGCATAGCAGGGCCCTACAATGAGCAGTTCTTC
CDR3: CASIAGPYNEQFF

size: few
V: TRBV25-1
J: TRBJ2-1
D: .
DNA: TGTGCCAGCAGTGATATCGGGTCCCCAGAAGACAATGAGCAGTTCTTC
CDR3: CASSDIGSPEDNEQFF

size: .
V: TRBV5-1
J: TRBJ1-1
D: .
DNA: TGCGCCAGCAGCTTGGTGCCCCAGGGCGGGATGAACACTGAAGCTTTCTTT
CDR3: CASSLVPQGGMNTEAFF

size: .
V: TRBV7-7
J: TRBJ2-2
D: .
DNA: TGTGCCAGCAGCTCCCCAGCGGTGAACACCGGGGAGCTGTTTTTT
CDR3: CASSSPAVNTGELFF

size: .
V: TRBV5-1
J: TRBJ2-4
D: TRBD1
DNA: TGCGCCAGCAGCTTGTCTGTTGGACAGGGGGAAAACATTCAGTACTTC
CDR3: CASSLSVGQGENIQYF

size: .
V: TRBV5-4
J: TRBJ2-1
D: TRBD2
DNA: TGTGCCAGCAGCCCACCAGCGGGAGGGGTGTATGAGCAGTTCTTC
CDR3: CASSPPAGGVYEQFF

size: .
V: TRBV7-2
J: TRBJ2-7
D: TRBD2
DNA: TGTGCCAGCAGCCATGGACTAGCGGATAGCTCCTACGAGCAGTACTTC
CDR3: CASSHGLADSSYEQYF

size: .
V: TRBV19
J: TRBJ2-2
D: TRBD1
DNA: TGTGCCAGTATAGTGGGGGACAGGGTACCCGGGGAGCTGTTTTTT
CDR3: CASIVGDRVPGELFF

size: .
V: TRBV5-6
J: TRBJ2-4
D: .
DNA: TGTGCCAGCAGCCGCGGAAGGCAGGGCTCTTCAGGGGCCAAAAACATTCAGTACTTC
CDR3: CASSRGRQGSSGAKNIQYF